This T cell receptor beta chain stems from a study of T-cell memory formation after mild COVID-19. Regarding the study as a whole: There was a balanced CD4/CD8 profile in clones contracting day 15 to 85, and later expanders leaned CD4+. Prior to infection, memory already included some responding clones, suggesting cross-reactive memory joined. Of the contracting clones, CD4+ ones lay mainly in CM and EM, and CD8+ ones in EMRA.

TCR alpha and TCR beta cDNA libraries carrying sample barcodes and UMIs were produced by 5'RACE using constant-segment primers. TCRdb fed the 5' RACE reads into MiXCR, producing one record per CDR3 protein. The profile shows roughly 180,000 distinct CDR3 sequences, more than 9% of them singletons. Germline CDR1 is SGDLS and CDR2 is YYNGEE. V was pared by 4 bases and J by 4 bases, with 7 bases of the junction left unmatched. The CDR3 runs 15 residues. This clonotype was observed at least ten times. Its cognate antigen is unknown. The chain links TRBV9 to TRBJ1-1, with 10 bases identical to TRBD1. Sequenced input: PBMCs or a T cell subset sorted from them (not recorded which). The sequence derives from a man between 18 and 29 years old who had mild COVID-19 (a few samples of this study predate the infection). Cell type and time point are not known. CDR3 coding DNA: TGTGCCAGCAGCAGAACCGGGACAGGGGTCACTGAAGCTTTCTTT. It yields the protein CASSRTGTGVTEAFF.